The TCR beta chain described here comes from a study of technical replicates of blood from a handful of donors. CDR3 length equals 14 residues. CDR1 is MDHEN and CDR2 is SYDVKM in the germline V gene. The V gene lost 5 bases and the J gene lost 4 bases, with 14 bases spanning the gap. The method was immunoSEQ multiplex PCR; TCRdb's version includes in-frame clones alone and lacks a portion of them. The table includes tens of thousands of clones, 91% detected once. The V gene is TRBV28, the J gene TRBJ1-1, with D unresolved. The TCR comes from a human donor in good health. Some clones in this sample may be carry-over from other donors' samples. Sequences were obtained from T cells isolated from PBMCs. The CDR3 protein is CASSPPGGSTEAFF. CDR3 bases: TGTGCCAGCAGTCCTCCAGGAGGGTCCACTGAAGCTTTCTTT.